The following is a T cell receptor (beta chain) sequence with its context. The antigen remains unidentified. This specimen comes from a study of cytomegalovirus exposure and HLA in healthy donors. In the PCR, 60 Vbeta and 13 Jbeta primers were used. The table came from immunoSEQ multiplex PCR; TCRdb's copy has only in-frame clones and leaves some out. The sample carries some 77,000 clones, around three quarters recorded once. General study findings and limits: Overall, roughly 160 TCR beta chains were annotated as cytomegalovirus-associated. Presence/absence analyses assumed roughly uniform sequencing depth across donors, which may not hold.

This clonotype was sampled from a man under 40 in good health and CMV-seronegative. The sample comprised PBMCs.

The CDR3 nucleotides are TGTGCCAGCAGCTTAGATCCGGGAGGGTCCTACGAGCAGTACTTC. Encoded protein: CASSLDPGGSYEQYF. The chain links TRBV11-2 to TRBJ2-7; 8 bases agree with TRBD2. This CDR3 comprises 15 residues. V dropped 0 bases and J dropped 1; count of bases not matched to a gene: 2. Germline-derived CDR1 and CDR2 are SGHAT and FQNNGV.